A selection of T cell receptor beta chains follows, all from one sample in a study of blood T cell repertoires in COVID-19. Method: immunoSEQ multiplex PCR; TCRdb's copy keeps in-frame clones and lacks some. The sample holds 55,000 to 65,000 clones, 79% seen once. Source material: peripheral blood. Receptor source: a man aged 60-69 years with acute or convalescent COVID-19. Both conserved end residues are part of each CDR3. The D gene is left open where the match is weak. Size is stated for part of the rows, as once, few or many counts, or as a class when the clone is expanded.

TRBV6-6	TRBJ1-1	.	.	TGTGCCAGCAGGGGCTTCGAAGCTTTCTTT	CASRGFEAFF
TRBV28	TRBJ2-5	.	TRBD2	TGTGCCAGCAGTTTATATACGGCTAGCGGGAGATCAGGGACCCAGTACTTC	CASSLYTASGRSGTQYF
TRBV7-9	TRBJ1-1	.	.	TGTGCCAGCAGCGCAGCTGCGAGGAGGTCCCGGACTGAAGCTTTCTTT	CASSAAARRSRTEAFF
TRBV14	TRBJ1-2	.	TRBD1	TGTGCCAGCAGCCAAGTAGGGACAGAAAACTATGGCTACACCTTC	CASSQVGTENYGYTF
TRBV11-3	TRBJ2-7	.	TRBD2	TGTGCCAGCAGCTCCGGACTAGCGGACTCCTACGAGCAGTACTTC	CASSSGLADSYEQYF
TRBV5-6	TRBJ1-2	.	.	TGTGCCAGCAGCTGGCGGGCCTCTAACTATGGCTACACCTTC	CASSWRASNYGYTF
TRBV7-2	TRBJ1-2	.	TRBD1	TGTGCCAGCAGCTTAGTCACAGGGGACTATGGCTACACCTTC	CASSLVTGDYGYTF
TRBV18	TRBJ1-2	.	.	TGTGCCAGCTCACCATGGGGGGGCGCAGGCTATGGCTACACCTTC	CASSPWGGAGYGYTF
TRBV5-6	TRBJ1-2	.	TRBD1	TGTGCCAGCAGACTCTGGACAGGGATGTATGGCTACACCTTC	CASRLWTGMYGYTF
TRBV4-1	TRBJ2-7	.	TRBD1	TGCGCCAGCAGCTCCGCACCATTAGGGACAGGGGAGGCCAGGGAGCAGTACTTC	CASSSAPLGTGEAREQYF
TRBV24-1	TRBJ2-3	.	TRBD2	TGTGCCACCAGTGGGGCTAGCGGATATACAGATACGCAGTATTTT	CATSGASGYTDTQYF
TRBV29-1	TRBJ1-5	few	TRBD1	TGCAGCGTTGTAGAGGGGGCAACGAGCAATCAGCCCCAGCATTTT	CSVVEGATSNQPQHF
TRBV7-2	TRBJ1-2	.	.	TGTGCCAGCAGCCACCCCGGGAGCTTATGGGGCTACACCTTC	CASSHPGSLWGYTF
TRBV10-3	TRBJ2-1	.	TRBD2	TGTGCCATCAGTCCCGGGACTAGGAGCAATGAGCAGTTCTTC	CAISPGTRSNEQFF
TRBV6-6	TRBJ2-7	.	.	TGTGCCAGCAGTTACGGGAAGGGAGCCTACGAGCAGTACTTC	CASSYGKGAYEQYF
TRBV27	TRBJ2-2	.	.	TGTGCCAGCAGCACCCTGCGGGGCTCGGACACCGGGGAGCTGTTTTTT	CASSTLRGSDTGELFF
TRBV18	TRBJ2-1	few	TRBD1	TGTGCCAGCTCCCCTAGACAGGGCTCCTACAATGAGCAGTTCTTC	CASSPRQGSYNEQFF